Each of the 20 T cell receptor beta chains below was sequenced from the same sample in a study of T cell responses to AZD1222 COVID-19 vaccine. Clones were read by immunoSEQ multiplex PCR, and TCRdb kept only the in-frame ones, dropping some. This table has 130,000 to 150,000 clones, 80% to 90% appearing once. Sequenced material: peripheral blood, taken on day 0 of AZD1222 vaccination. The receptors shown here come from an adult in good health.

This chain joins TRBV11-2 and TRBJ2-1, with D perhaps TRBD1 (7 bases). Trimming cost V 1 base and J 5 bases, with 15 bases left between them. Germline V CDR1 and CDR2: SGHAT, FQNNGV. This CDR3 has 16 amino acids. The CDR3 DNA follows: TGTGCCAGCAGCTTAGGCTCGACAGGGAGGCACAATGAGCAGTTCTTC. It codes for CASSLGSTGRHNEQFF.

The genes are TRBV7-6 and TRBJ1-5; D is unresolved. V dropped 1 base and J dropped 4 bases, with 11 bases sitting between them. The CDR3 totals 15 residues. The germline V gene has CDR1 SGHVS and CDR2 FNYEAQ. The CDR3 coding sequence is TGTGCCAGCAGCTTAGTCCAAAGCAATAATCAGCCCCAGCATTTT. This translates into CASSLVQSNNQPQHF.

This sequence joins TRBV11-2 and TRBJ1-2, with 9 bases fitting TRBD1. Germline CDR1 SGHAT, CDR2 FQNNGV. CDR3 size: 16 residues. After removal of 4 bases from V and 6 bases from J, the junction contained 12 bases not matched to a gene. CDR3 amino acids: CASSSEQGARVDGYTF. CDR3 in DNA: TGTGCCAGCAGCTCGGAACAGGGGGCGAGGGTGGATGGCTACACCTTC.

The chain combines TRBV19 with TRBJ1-4, with D possibly TRBD1 on 5 matching bases. The CDR3 is 14 residues long. Germline CDR1 reads LNHDA; CDR2 reads SQIVND (reference sequence). V was shortened by 7 bases and J by 4 bases, with 13 bases between the two germline ends. CDR3 in amino acids: CASTPGPYNEKLFF. The CDR3 DNA is TGTGCCAGTACTCCGGGGCCCTATAATGAAAAACTGTTTTTT.

The chain is built from TRBV19 and TRBJ2-7; D might be TRBD1 or TRBD2, each matching 5 bases. The CDR3 consists of 14 residues. Deletions cut 3 bases from V and 3 bases from J, with 12 bases between. Looked up from germline, CDR1 is LNHDA and CDR2 is SQIVND (reference sequence). CDR3 in amino acids: CASSIDGTSYEQYF. For the CDR3, the DNA is TGTGCCAGTAGTATTGATGGGACGAGCTACGAGCAGTACTTC.

The chain is built from TRBV4-1 and TRBJ2-7, with a possible D match to TRBD2 (6 bases). Per the germline V gene, CDR1 is MGHRA and CDR2 is YSYEKL. Trimming cost V 3 bases and J 0 bases, with 12 bases left between them. This CDR3 is 15 amino acids long. DNA for the CDR3: TGCGCCAGCAGCCAGGGACGGGACTCCTCCTACGAGCAGTACTTC. Protein product: CASSQGRDSSYEQYF.

This clone was recorded once. The rearrangement uses TRBV6-5 and TRBJ1-6; D not certain. Germline values: CDR1 MNHEY, CDR2 SVGAGI. CDR3 length: 13 residues. With 2 bases removed from V and 15 bases from J, the gap between germline ends came to 14 bases. In DNA form, the CDR3 reads TGTGCCAGCAGTTACATGGGCTCTGATCGCCTCCACTTT. Translated, it gives CASSYMGSDRLHF.

The rearrangement joins TRBV2 to TRBJ1-2, with D possibly TRBD1 on 5 matching bases. Trimming took 3 bases from V and 4 from J, leaving 15 bases between them. Germline loops: CDR1 SNHLY, CDR2 FYNNEI. CDR3 length: 15 amino acids. The CDR3 region is CASSDRVGPGYGYTF. CDR3 in DNA: TGTGCCAGCAGTGACAGGGTAGGGCCTGGCTATGGCTACACCTTC.

V usage is TRBV5-1 and J usage is TRBJ2-3, with D hard to call. Trimming stripped 5 bases from V and 6 bases from J, with 7 bases between. Germline-derived CDR1 and CDR2 are SGHRS and YFSETQ. This CDR3 region has 11 residues. CDR3 sequence (DNA): TGCGCCAGCAGGGTAGAGGATACGCAGTATTTT. Protein sequence: CASRVEDTQYF.

V usage is TRBV6-5 and J usage is TRBJ1-1, with unresolved D. V shed 0 bases and J shed 0 bases, with 11 bases lying between them. The CDR3 runs to 16 residues. Germline CDR1 is MNHEY and CDR2 is SVGAGI. The CDR3 reads CASSYSFAPMNTEAFF. CDR3 DNA: TGTGCCAGCAGTTACTCTTTCGCACCCATGAACACTGAAGCTTTCTTT.

The chain carries TRBV11-2 and TRBJ2-1; TRBD2 might be the D (6 bases). This CDR3 is 14 amino acids long. CDR1 SGHAT and CDR2 FQNNGV come from the germline V gene. With 4 bases removed from V and 2 bases from J, the gap between germline ends came to 9 bases. The CDR3 bases are TGTGCCAGCAGCTGGGCGGGGACCTACAATGAGCAGTTCTTC. Residues: CASSWAGTYNEQFF.

The rearrangement links TRBV19 to TRBJ2-1; D gene unclear. V dropped 4 bases and J dropped 0 bases, with 13 bases sitting between them. This CDR3 is 16 amino acids long. Germline lookup yields CDR1 LNHDA and CDR2 SQIVND (reference sequence). CDR3 in amino acids: CASSTLGVSSYNEQFF. CDR3 nucleotide sequence: TGTGCCAGTAGTACCCTGGGCGTAAGCTCCTACAATGAGCAGTTCTTC. Combining the CDR3 with reference TRBV19 and TRBJ2-1 gives the whole variable domain DGGITQSPKYLFRKEGQNVTLSCEQNLNHDAMYWYRQDPGQGLRLIYYSQIVNDFQKGDIAEGYSVSREKKESFPLTVTSAQKNPTAFYLCASSTLGVSSYNEQFFGPGTRLTVL.

The chain couples TRBV14 to TRBJ1-1; D not resolved. Trimming stripped 0 bases from V and 2 bases from J, with 7 bases between. This CDR3 comprises 14 residues. Germline V gene lookup returns CDR1 SGHDN and CDR2 FVKESK. The CDR3 coding sequence is TGTGCCAGCAGCCAAGACGGCCCAAACACTGAAGCTTTCTTT. Translated: CASSQDGPNTEAFF.

A single count supports this clone. The V gene is TRBV12-3 or TRBV12-4, the J gene TRBJ1-5; tentative D call: TRBD1 (5 bases). Deletions cut 3 bases from V and 7 bases from J, with 10 bases between. The CDR3 sequence is 13 residues long. CDR3 amino acids: CASSFYRNQPQHF. In DNA form, the CDR3 reads TGTGCCAGCAGTTTTTACAGGAACCAGCCCCAGCATTTT.

J is TRBJ1-1 and V is TRBV2; no firm D call. This CDR3 has 13 residues. Germline CDR1 reads SNHLY; CDR2 reads FYNNEI. V gave up 6 bases and J gave up 5 bases, with 13 bases separating them. CDR3 loop: CASRGRGRTEAFF. CDR3 coding DNA: TGTGCCAGCAGGGGGAGAGGTCGGACTGAAGCTTTCTTT.

This clone was recorded once. The chain joins TRBV19 to TRBJ2-7; 7 bases match TRBD1. J was trimmed by 3 bases and V by 6 bases; bases with no gene match: 5. Germline V gives CDR1 LNHDA, CDR2 SQIVND (reference sequence). The CDR3 is 13 amino acids. CDR3 sequence: CASRETGDYEQYF. The CDR3 DNA follows: TGTGCCAGTAGGGAAACAGGGGACTACGAGCAGTACTTC.

V and J are TRBV5-5 and TRBJ1-4; D remains ambiguous. Trimming shortened V by 4 bases and J by 8 bases, and 15 bases separated the two germline ends. Germline V gene sequence: CDR1 SGHKS, CDR2 YYEKEE (reference sequence). The CDR3 sequence is 14 residues long. CDR3 bases: TGTGCCAGCAGCCCCGCCCGCTCCGGGGAAAAACTGTTTTTT. This encodes CASSPARSGEKLFF.

The J gene is TRBJ1-1, the V gene TRBV7-2, with D tentatively TRBD1 (6 bases). CDR1 is SGHTA, CDR2 FQGNSA, per germline. The germline V and J ends were trimmed by 3 bases and 10 bases, with 12 bases remaining between them. This CDR3 is built from 12 residues. This chain's CDR3 is CASSFGQPGAFF. The DNA for the CDR3 is TGTGCCAGCAGCTTCGGACAGCCTGGAGCTTTCTTT.

The chain links TRBV19 to TRBJ1-2; 11 bases map to TRBD1. In germline, CDR1 is LNHDA, CDR2 SQIVND (reference sequence). CDR3 size: 15 residues. V gave up 1 base and J gave up 4 bases; unmatched junction bases: 2. DNA for the CDR3: TGTGCCAGTAGTATAGCAGGGACAGGGGGCTATGGCTACACCTTC. Translation: CASSIAGTGGYGYTF. Complete variable domain (other parts from reference TRBV19 and TRBJ1-2): DGGITQSPKYLFRKEGQNVTLSCEQNLNHDAMYWYRQDPGQGLRLIYYSQIVNDFQKGDIAEGYSVSREKKESFPLTVTSAQKNPTAFYLCASSIAGTGGYGYTFGSGTRLTVV.

The chain uses TRBV7-8 and TRBJ1-5, with no clear D. The V gene lost 5 bases and the J gene lost 3 bases, with 14 bases spanning the gap. CDR3 length equals 15 residues. CDR1 and CDR2 (germline): SGHVS, FQNEAQ. The CDR3 bases are TGTGCCAGCAGCCCCCCCCCTTACCACAATCAGCCCCAGCATTTT. Its translation is CASSPPPYHNQPQHF.